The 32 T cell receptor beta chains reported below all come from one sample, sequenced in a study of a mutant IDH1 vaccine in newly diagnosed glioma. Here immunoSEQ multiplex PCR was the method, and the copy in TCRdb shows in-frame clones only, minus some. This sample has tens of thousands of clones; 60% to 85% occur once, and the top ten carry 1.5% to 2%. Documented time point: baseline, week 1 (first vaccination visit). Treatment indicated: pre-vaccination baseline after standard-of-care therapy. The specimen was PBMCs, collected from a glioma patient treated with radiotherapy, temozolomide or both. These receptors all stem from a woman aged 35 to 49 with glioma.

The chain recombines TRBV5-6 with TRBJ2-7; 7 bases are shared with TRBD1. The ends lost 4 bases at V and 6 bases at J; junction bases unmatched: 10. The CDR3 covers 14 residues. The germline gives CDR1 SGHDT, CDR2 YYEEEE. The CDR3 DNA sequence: TGTGCCAGCAGCCCCCCGGGACAGCCGCGCGAGCAGTACTTC. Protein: CASSPPGQPREQYF.

The CDR3 region is CAWSVQGDTQYF. CDR3 nucleotide sequence: TGTGCCTGGAGTGTTCAGGGCGATACGCAGTATTTT. V usage is TRBV30 and J usage is TRBJ2-3; D may be TRBD1 (5 bases). Looked up from germline, CDR1 is GTSNPN and CDR2 is SVGIG (reference sequence). The CDR3 totals 12 residues. The ends were cut back, 0 bases at V and 6 bases at J, with 7 bases in the middle.

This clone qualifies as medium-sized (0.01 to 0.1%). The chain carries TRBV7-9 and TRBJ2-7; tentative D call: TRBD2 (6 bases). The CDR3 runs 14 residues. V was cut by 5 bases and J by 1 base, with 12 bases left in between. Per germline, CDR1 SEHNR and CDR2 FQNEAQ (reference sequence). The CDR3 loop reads CASSRLGGSYEQYF. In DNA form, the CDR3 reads TGTGCCAGCAGCCGCCTTGGAGGGTCCTACGAGCAGTACTTC.

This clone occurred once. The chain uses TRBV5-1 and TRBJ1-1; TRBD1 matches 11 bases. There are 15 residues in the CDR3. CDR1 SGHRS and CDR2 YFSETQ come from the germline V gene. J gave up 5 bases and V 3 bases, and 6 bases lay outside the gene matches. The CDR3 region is CASSWGTGGRTEAFF. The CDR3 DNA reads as TGCGCCAGCAGCTGGGGGACAGGGGGGCGAACTGAAGCTTTCTTT.

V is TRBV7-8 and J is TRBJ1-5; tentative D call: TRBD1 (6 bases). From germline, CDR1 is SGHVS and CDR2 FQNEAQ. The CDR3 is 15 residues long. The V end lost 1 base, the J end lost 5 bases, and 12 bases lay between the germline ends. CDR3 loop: CASSLDPGADQPQHF. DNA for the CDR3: TGTGCCAGCAGCTTAGACCCGGGGGCCGATCAGCCCCAGCATTTT.

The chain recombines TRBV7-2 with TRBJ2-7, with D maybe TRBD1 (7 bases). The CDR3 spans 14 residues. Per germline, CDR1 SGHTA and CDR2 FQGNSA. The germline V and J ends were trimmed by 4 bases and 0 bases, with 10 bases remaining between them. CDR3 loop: CASSSGGSSYEQYF. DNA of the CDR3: TGTGCCAGCAGCTCAGGGGGGTCCTCCTACGAGCAGTACTTC.

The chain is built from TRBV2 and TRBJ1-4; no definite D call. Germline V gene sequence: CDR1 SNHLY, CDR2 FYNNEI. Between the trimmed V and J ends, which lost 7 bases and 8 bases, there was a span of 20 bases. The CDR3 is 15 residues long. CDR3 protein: CASNSDGGLGEKLFF. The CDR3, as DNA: TGTGCCAGCAATTCCGACGGAGGTTTAGGGGAAAAACTGTTTTTT.

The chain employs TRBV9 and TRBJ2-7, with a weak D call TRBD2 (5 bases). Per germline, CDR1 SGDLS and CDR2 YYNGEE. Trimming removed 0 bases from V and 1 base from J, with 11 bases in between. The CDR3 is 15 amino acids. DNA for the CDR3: TGTGCCAGCAGCGTAGAAAGCGGTCCTTCCTACGAGCAGTACTTC. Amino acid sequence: CASSVESGPSYEQYF.

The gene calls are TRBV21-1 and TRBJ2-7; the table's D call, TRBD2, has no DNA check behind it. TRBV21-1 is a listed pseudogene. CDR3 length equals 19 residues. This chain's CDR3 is CASSRVPGLAGVETYEQYF. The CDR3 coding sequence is TGTGCCAGCAGCAGAGTTCCGGGACTAGCGGGGGTGGAAACCTACGAGCAGTACTTC.

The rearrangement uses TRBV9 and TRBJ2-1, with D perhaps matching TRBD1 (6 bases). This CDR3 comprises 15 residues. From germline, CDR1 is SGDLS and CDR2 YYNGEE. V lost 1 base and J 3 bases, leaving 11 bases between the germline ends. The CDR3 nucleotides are TGTGCCAGCAGCGTATTGGAGGACAGCTACAATGAGCAGTTCTTC. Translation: CASSVLEDSYNEQFF.

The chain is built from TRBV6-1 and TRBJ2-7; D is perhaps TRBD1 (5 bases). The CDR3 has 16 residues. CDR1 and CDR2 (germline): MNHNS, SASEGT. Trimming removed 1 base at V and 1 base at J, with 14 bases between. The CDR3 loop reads CASSEGAGILSYEQYF. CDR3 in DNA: TGTGCCAGCAGTGAAGGGGCAGGGATCCTATCCTACGAGCAGTACTTC.

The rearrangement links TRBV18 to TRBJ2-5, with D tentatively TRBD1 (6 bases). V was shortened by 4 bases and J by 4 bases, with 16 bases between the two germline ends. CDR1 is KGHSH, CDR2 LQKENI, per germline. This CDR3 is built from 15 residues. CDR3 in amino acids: CASSRVTGPTETQYF. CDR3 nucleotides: TGTGCCAGCTCACGGGTTACAGGGCCCACAGAGACCCAGTACTTC. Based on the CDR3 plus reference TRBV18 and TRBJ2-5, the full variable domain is NAGVMQNPRHLVRRRGQEARLRCSPMKGHSHVYWYRQLPEEGLKFMVYLQKENIIDESGMPKERFSAEFPKEGPSILRIQQVVRGDSAAYFCASSRVTGPTETQYFGPGTRLLVL.

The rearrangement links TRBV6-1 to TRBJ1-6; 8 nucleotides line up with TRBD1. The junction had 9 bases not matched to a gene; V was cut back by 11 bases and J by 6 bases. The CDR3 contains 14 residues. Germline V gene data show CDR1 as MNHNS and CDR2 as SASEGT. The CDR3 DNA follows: TGTGCCTCAAGGACAGGGTTTGGTAATTCACCCCTCCACTTT. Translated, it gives CASRTGFGNSPLHF.

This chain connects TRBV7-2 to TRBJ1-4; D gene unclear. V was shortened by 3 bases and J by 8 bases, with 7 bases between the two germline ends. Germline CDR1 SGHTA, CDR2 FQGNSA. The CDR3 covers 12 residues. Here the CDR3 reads CASSFSREKLFF. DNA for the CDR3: TGTGCCAGCAGCTTCTCCAGGGAAAAACTGTTTTTT. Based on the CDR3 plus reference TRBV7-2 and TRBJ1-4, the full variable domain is GAGVSQSPSNKVTEKGKDVELRCDPISGHTALYWYRQSLGQGLEFLIYFQGNSAPDKSGLPSDRFSAERTGGSVSTLTIQRTQQEDSAVYLCASSFSREKLFFGSGTQLSVL.

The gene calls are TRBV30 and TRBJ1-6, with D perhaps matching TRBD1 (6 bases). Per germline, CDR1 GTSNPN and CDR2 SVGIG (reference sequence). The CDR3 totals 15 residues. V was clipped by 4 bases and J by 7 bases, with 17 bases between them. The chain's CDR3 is CAWTGTGAENSPLHF. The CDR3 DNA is TGTGCCTGGACCGGGACGGGGGCCGAGAATTCACCCCTCCACTTT.

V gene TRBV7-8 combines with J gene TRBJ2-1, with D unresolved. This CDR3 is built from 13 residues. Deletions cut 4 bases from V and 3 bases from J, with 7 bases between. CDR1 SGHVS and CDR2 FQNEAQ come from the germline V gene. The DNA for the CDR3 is TGTGCCAGCAGCTCGGCGGTCTACAATGAGCAGTTCTTC. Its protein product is CASSSAVYNEQFF.

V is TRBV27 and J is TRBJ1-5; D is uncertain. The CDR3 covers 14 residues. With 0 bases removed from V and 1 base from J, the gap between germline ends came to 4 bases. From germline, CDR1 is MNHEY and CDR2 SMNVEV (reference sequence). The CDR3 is CASSLSGSNQPQHF. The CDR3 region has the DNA TGTGCCAGCAGTTTATCAGGCAGCAATCAGCCCCAGCATTTT.

The CDR3 here is CATSRLGTAGTGELFF. The CDR3 DNA follows: TGTGCCACCAGCAGACTCGGGACGGCGGGGACCGGGGAGCTGTTTTTT. This chain joins TRBV15 and TRBJ2-2, with a tentative D call TRBD2 (6 bases). The CDR3 spans 16 residues. Germline V lookup: CDR1 LNHNV, CDR2 YYDKDF (reference sequence). Trimming pared 2 bases from V and 5 bases from J, leaving 15 bases between.

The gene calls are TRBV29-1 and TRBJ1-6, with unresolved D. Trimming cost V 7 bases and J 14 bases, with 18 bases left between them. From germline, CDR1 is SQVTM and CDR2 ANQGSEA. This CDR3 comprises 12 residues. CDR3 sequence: CSGLFSGRALHF. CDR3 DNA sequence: TGCAGCGGGCTATTCTCGGGAAGGGCCCTCCACTTT.

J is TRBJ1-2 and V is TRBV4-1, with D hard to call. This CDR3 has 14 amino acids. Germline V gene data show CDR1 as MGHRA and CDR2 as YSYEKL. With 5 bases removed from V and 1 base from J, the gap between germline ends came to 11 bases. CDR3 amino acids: CASSFIGFNYGYTF. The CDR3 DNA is TGCGCCAGCAGCTTTATTGGGTTTAACTATGGCTACACCTTC.

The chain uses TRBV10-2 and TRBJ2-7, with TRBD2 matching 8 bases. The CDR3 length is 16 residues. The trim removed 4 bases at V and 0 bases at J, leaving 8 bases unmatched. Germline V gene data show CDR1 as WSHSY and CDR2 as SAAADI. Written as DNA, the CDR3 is TGCGCCAGCAGTGCGTCCGCGGGGGGCCTCTCCTACGAGCAGTACTTC. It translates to CASSASAGGLSYEQYF.

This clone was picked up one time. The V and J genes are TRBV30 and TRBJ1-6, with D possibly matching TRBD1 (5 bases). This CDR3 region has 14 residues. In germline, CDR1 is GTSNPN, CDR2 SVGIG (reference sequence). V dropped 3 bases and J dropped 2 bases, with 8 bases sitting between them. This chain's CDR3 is CAWRGGTYNSPLHF. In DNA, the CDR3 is TGTGCCTGGAGGGGGGGTACCTATAATTCACCCCTCCACTTT.

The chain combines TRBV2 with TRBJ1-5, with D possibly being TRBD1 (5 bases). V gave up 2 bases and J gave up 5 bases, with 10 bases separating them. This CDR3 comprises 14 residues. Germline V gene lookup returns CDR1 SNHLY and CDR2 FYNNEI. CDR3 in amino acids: CASSERLGDQPQHF. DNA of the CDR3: TGTGCCAGCAGTGAACGCCTGGGGGATCAGCCCCAGCATTTT.

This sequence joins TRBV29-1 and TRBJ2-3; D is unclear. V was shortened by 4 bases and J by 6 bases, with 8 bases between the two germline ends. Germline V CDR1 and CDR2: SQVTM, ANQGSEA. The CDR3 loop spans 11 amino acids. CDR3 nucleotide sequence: TGCAGCGTTGTGGGTAGCGATACGCAGTATTTT. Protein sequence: CSVVGSDTQYF.

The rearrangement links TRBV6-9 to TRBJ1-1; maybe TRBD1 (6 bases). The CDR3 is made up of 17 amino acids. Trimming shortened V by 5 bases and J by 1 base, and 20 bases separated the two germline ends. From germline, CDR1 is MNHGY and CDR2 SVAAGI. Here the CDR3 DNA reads TGTGCCAGCAGTCCTCCTGAAGAGGACAGTACGAACACTGAAGCTTTCTTT. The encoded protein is CASSPPEEDSTNTEAFF.

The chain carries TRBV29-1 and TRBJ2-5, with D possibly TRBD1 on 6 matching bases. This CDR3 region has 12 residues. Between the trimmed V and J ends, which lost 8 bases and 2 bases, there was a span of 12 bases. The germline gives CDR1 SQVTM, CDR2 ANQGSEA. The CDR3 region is CSFGQKQETQYF. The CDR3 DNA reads TGCAGCTTCGGACAGAAACAAGAGACCCAGTACTTC.

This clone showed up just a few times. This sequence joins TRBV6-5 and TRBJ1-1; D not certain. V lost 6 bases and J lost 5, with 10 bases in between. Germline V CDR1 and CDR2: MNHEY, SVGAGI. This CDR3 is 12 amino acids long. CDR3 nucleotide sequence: TGTGCCAGCAGCTCCACTGGGACTGAAGCTTTCTTT. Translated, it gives CASSSTGTEAFF.

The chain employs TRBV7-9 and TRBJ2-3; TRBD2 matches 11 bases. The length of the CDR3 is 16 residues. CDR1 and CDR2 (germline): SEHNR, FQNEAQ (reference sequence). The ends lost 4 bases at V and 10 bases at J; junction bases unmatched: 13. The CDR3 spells CASSSPTSGASSAQYF. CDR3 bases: TGTGCCAGCAGCTCACCGACTAGCGGGGCGTCCAGCGCGCAGTATTTT.

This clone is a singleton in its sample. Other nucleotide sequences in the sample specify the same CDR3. CDR3 sequence: CASSFSGGNQPQHF. For the CDR3, the DNA is TGTGCCAGCAGTTTTTCGGGGGGAAATCAGCCCCAGCATTTT. This sequence joins TRBV27 and TRBJ1-5; D is possibly TRBD1 (5 bases). Germline V gives CDR1 MNHEY, CDR2 SMNVEV (reference sequence). This CDR3 has 14 amino acids. V was trimmed by 3 bases and J by 4 bases, leaving 10 bases between them.

CDR3 amino acids: CASRPQGATNEKLFF. The CDR3 DNA reads as TGTGCCAGCAGACCGCAGGGGGCAACTAATGAAAAACTGTTTTTT. The chain recombines TRBV6-5 with TRBJ1-4; 7 bases match TRBD1. CDR3 length: 15 residues. Germline V gives CDR1 MNHEY, CDR2 SVGAGI. After removal of 6 bases from V and 0 bases from J, the junction contained 4 bases not matched to a gene.

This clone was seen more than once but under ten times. This CDR3 reads CASSSQAGWQPQHF. CDR3 bases: TGTGCCAGCAGTTCCCAGGCAGGGTGGCAGCCCCAGCATTTT. The V call is TRBV28, the J call TRBJ1-5; D is possibly TRBD1 (5 bases). V was clipped by 4 bases and J by 7 bases, with 14 bases between them. The CDR3 runs to 14 residues. Germline values: CDR1 MDHEN, CDR2 SYDVKM.

This CDR3 reads CASKSQGDTQYF. CDR3 in DNA: TGTGCCAGCAAATCTCAGGGAGATACGCAGTATTTT. The V and J genes are TRBV6-6 and TRBJ2-3; D possibly corresponds to TRBD1 (5 bases). Per germline, CDR1 MNHNY and CDR2 SVGAGI (reference sequence). V was pared by 7 bases and J by 5 bases, with 10 bases between. This CDR3 region has 12 residues.